Listed here are 26 T cell receptor beta chains from one sample, sequenced in a study of CD8 T cells in ankylosing spondylitis. Study-wide findings and caveats: A TCR beta motif of 7 to 9 highly homologous variants seemed to mark ankylosing spondylitis blood.

TCRdb passed the 5' RACE reads through MiXCR, listing each CDR3 protein once. The sample lists 220,000 or so distinct CDR3 sequences, around 18% occurring once. No antigens are known for them. Sequenced: blood, either unsorted or a sorted T cell fraction (not recorded which). The receptors originated from a male donor with ankylosing spondylitis.

The V call is TRBV27, the J call TRBJ1-2; a weak D match, TRBD1 (6 bases). This CDR3 has 14 amino acids. Trimming took 6 bases from V and 4 from J, leaving 15 bases between them. The V gene's germline CDR1 is MNHEY and CDR2 SMNVEV (reference sequence). CDR3 sequence: CASSPGGFPYGYTF. CDR3 DNA sequence: TGTGCCAGCAGCCCTGGGGGCTTTCCCTATGGCTACACCTTC.

This clonotype was detected a few times. V is TRBV6-1 and J is TRBJ2-7; D is unclear. CDR3 length: 13 residues. The ends were cut back, 0 bases at V and 4 bases at J, with 7 bases in the middle. Germline CDR1 reads MNHNS; CDR2 reads SASEGT. CDR3 in DNA: TGTGCCAGCAGTGAAGCGATAGGATACGAGCAGTACTTC. It translates to CASSEAIGYEQYF.

The sample holds a few counts of this clonotype. The genes are TRBV18 and TRBJ2-7; no firm D call. The CDR3 is 14 amino acids. The ends were cut back, 6 bases at V and 5 bases at J, with 17 bases in the middle. Per the germline V gene, CDR1 is KGHSH and CDR2 is LQKENI. The CDR3 region is CASSHDTVYDEQYF. Here the CDR3 DNA reads TGTGCCAGCTCCCACGACACCGTCTACGACGAGCAGTACTTC.

This clonotype was observed many times. This chain connects TRBV29-1 to TRBJ1-1; no clear D. Germline assignment: CDR1 SQVTM and CDR2 ANQGSEA. This CDR3 has 12 residues. Trimming cost V 6 bases and J 5 bases, with 13 bases left between them. CDR3 amino acids: CSVPSGGTEAFF. The CDR3 coding sequence is TGCAGCGTCCCGTCCGGTGGAACTGAAGCTTTCTTT.

This chain joins TRBV4-1 and TRBJ2-7; TRBD1 aligns across 12 bases. From germline, CDR1 is MGHRA and CDR2 YSYEKL. The CDR3 contains 16 residues. V shed 0 bases and J 5 bases; nucleotides not matched to a gene: 5. The CDR3 sequence: CASSQDLGTGGDEQYF. As DNA, the CDR3 is TGCGCCAGCAGCCAAGATCTGGGGACAGGGGGCGACGAGCAGTACTTC.

This clonotype was found a few times. The J gene is TRBJ2-7, the V gene TRBV27; D is unclear. The CDR3 covers 13 residues. CDR1 and CDR2 (germline): MNHEY, SMNVEV (reference sequence). Trimming removed 3 bases from V and 1 base from J, with 7 bases in between. The CDR3 DNA follows: TGTGCCAGCAGTTTCAGAGCTTCCTACGAGCAGTACTTC. Amino acid sequence: CASSFRASYEQYF.

This clonotype came up a few times. The chain couples TRBV4-1 to TRBJ2-7; 13 nucleotides match TRBD2. With V trimmed by 0 bases and J by 5 bases, 10 bases remained unmatched. The CDR3 totals 18 residues. Germline V gene data show CDR1 as MGHRA and CDR2 as YSYEKL. This CDR3 is CASSQDHGLAGEQDEQYF. The CDR3 DNA reads as TGCGCCAGCAGCCAAGACCACGGACTAGCGGGAGAACAGGACGAGCAGTACTTC.

This clonotype was counted a few times. The V and J genes are TRBV12-3 or TRBV12-4 and TRBJ2-3, with TRBD1 matching 7 bases. The CDR3 sequence is 15 residues long. The ends lost 5 bases at V and 4 bases at J; junction bases unmatched: 9. The CDR3 here is CASSLGQGVADTQYF. DNA of the CDR3: TGTGCCAGCAGTCTTGGTCAGGGGGTGGCAGATACGCAGTATTTT.

This clonotype was observed at least ten times. The V call is TRBV5-4, the J call TRBJ1-4; maybe TRBD1 (6 bases). V dropped 2 bases and J dropped 7 bases, with 6 bases sitting between them. In germline, CDR1 is SGHNT, CDR2 YYREEE (reference sequence). The CDR3 contains 12 residues. The chain's CDR3 is CASSFRGEKLFF. In nucleotides, the CDR3 is TGTGCCAGCAGCTTCAGGGGTGAAAAACTGTTTTTT.

Regarding this clonotype: The junction does not match germline at one end; this may be a read error. The genes are TRBV27 and TRBJ2-7; 8 nucleotides line up with TRBD1. The CDR3 length is 14 residues. Germline V gives CDR1 MNHEY, CDR2 SMNVEV (reference sequence). CDR3 sequence reads: CASSLGQGPYKQYF. The CDR3 coding sequence is TGTGCCAGCAGTCTCGGACAGGGACCCTACAAGCAGTACTTC.

This clonotype was recorded a few times. V usage is TRBV9 and J usage is TRBJ2-2; weak D call: TRBD2 (6 bases). Looked up from germline, CDR1 is SGDLS and CDR2 is YYNGEE. This CDR3 region has 14 residues. V was pared by 4 bases and J by 7 bases, with 14 bases between. The CDR3 DNA follows: TGTGCCAGCAGCTTCGGGACTGCGGGCGGGGAGCTGTTTTTT. Amino acid sequence: CASSFGTAGGELFF.

Turning to this clonotype: This likely comes from a read error, as the CDR3 has no conserved phenylalanine or tryptophan at its end. This rearrangement joins TRBV12-3 or TRBV12-4 to TRBJ2-1; D is tentatively TRBD1 or TRBD2 (6 bases each). The CDR3 length is 15 residues. V was cut by 5 bases and J by 8 bases, with 19 bases left in between. DNA for the CDR3: TGTGCCAGCAGTCCTCCTCTCCTTAGGGGGGATGAGCAGTTCCTC. Protein sequence: CASSPPLLRGDEQFL.

This CDR3 reads CASSLAETVSTDTQYF. Written as DNA, the CDR3 is TGTGCCAGCAGCTTAGCGGAAACCGTAAGCACAGATACGCAGTATTTT. The V call is TRBV7-9, the J call TRBJ2-3; no reliable D call. CDR1 SEHNR and CDR2 FQNEAQ come from the germline V gene (reference sequence). This CDR3 has 16 residues. V lost 0 bases and J 0 bases, leaving 10 bases between the germline ends.

This clonotype was seen only once. The rearrangement uses TRBV3-1 and TRBJ2-1; 11 bases fit TRBD2. The CDR3 contains 18 residues. V gave up 0 bases and J gave up 5 bases; unmatched junction bases: 9. Germline V gene sequence: CDR1 LGHDT, CDR2 YNNKEL (reference sequence). The CDR3 region is CASSQDWASGGTNNEQFF. DNA of the CDR3: TGTGCCAGCAGCCAAGATTGGGCTAGCGGGGGGACTAACAATGAGCAGTTCTTC.

The chain is built from TRBV6-1 and TRBJ2-2, with D perhaps TRBD1 (6 bases). V was shortened by 6 bases and J by 7 bases, with 18 bases between the two germline ends. Germline CDR1 MNHNS, CDR2 SASEGT. The CDR3 length is 15 residues. CDR3 protein: CASSRRTEGYGELFF. In DNA form, the CDR3 reads TGTGCCAGCAGCCGACGGACAGAGGGTTACGGGGAGCTGTTTTTT.

In this sample, this clonotype turned up many times. The chain recombines TRBV12-3 or TRBV12-4 with TRBJ2-1; 10 bases match TRBD2. Trimming removed 5 bases from V and 3 bases from J; junction bases left unmatched: 1. The CDR3 sequence is 14 residues long. The CDR3 loop is CASSPSGGYNEQFF. In DNA, the CDR3 is TGTGCCAGCAGTCCTAGCGGGGGCTACAATGAGCAGTTCTTC.

The chain employs TRBV12-3 or TRBV12-4 and TRBJ2-3; TRBD1 might be the D (6 bases). V was pared by 0 bases and J by 0 bases, with 13 bases between. The CDR3 length is 17 residues. CDR3 in amino acids: CASSLARTDLSTDTQYF. As DNA, the CDR3 is TGTGCCAGCAGTTTAGCGCGGACAGACTTAAGCACAGATACGCAGTATTTT.

The chain recombines TRBV4-3 with TRBJ2-1; 12 bases align to TRBD2. CDR1 is LGHNA, CDR2 YSLEER, per germline. V lost 4 bases and J lost 9; bases outside the gene matches: 7. The CDR3 extends over 15 amino acids. Here the CDR3 DNA reads TGCGCCAGCAGCCCCCTAGCGGGAGGGCCCGGTGAGCAGTTCTTC. Its protein product is CASSPLAGGPGEQFF.

This clonotype has a single count. A read error is possible here, since a much larger clone lies one base away. The chain links TRBV4-1 to TRBJ2-7; 13 positions agree with TRBD2. In germline, CDR1 is MGHRA, CDR2 YSYEKL. Trimming took 2 bases from V and 4 from J; bases not matched to a gene: 2. This CDR3 has 15 residues. CDR3 loop: CASSQWTSGSYEQYF. DNA of the CDR3: TGCGCCAGCAGCCAATGGACTAGCGGGAGTTACGAGCAGTACTTC.

There are a few counts of this clonotype. This sequence joins TRBV7-8 and TRBJ2-7, with TRBD1 identical over 7 bases. There are 14 residues in the CDR3. Germline values: CDR1 SGHVS, CDR2 FQNEAQ. The V and J ends lost 2 bases and 4 bases, in that order; junction bases with no gene match: 5. Here the CDR3 DNA reads TGTGCCAGCAGCTTAAGTACAGGGGTGTACGAGCAGTACTTC. It is translated as CASSLSTGVYEQYF.

This clonotype was seen more than once but under ten times. This sequence joins TRBV7-8 and TRBJ1-5; D call uncertain. Germline-derived CDR1 and CDR2 are SGHVS and FQNEAQ. The CDR3 loop spans 13 amino acids. The ends were cut back, 4 bases at V and 6 bases at J, with 10 bases in the middle. This CDR3 reads CASSSLIGQPQHF. The CDR3 DNA sequence: TGTGCCAGCAGCTCCCTGATCGGTCAGCCCCAGCATTTT.

This clonotype has ten or more counts. This chain links TRBV4-3 with TRBJ2-2; 8 bases fit TRBD1. Germline V lookup: CDR1 LGHNA, CDR2 YSLEER. This CDR3 is built from 14 residues. J was trimmed by 8 bases and V by 4 bases; bases with no gene match: 6. The CDR3 sequence: CASSLGQGEGELFF. CDR3 DNA: TGCGCCAGCAGCCTTGGACAGGGAGAGGGGGAGCTGTTTTTT.

The CDR3 DNA follows: TGTGCCAGCAGCTTAGCGTCGGGACCACTCGGGGGCGAGCAGTTCTTC. Protein sequence: CASSLASGPLGGEQFF. V usage is TRBV7-9 and J usage is TRBJ2-1; TRBD1 or TRBD2 may be the D gene (6 bases each). Germline V gives CDR1 SEHNR, CDR2 FQNEAQ (reference sequence). CDR3 length: 16 amino acids. V lost 0 bases and J lost 10, with 19 bases in between.

This chain uses TRBV20-1 with TRBJ2-7, with TRBD1 matching 8 bases. The trim removed 5 bases at V and 3 bases at J, leaving 9 bases unmatched. The CDR3 extends over 14 amino acids. From germline, CDR1 is DFQATT and CDR2 SNEGSKA (reference sequence). The CDR3 loop is CSAGDTGTGYEQYF. CDR3 DNA sequence: TGCAGTGCTGGGGATACCGGGACAGGCTACGAGCAGTACTTC.

This clonotype was observed at least ten times. This chain joins TRBV7-8 and TRBJ2-7; 9 bases are shared with TRBD1. Unmatched junction bases numbered 4, after V lost 1 base and J lost 3 bases. The CDR3 totals 15 residues. CDR1 and CDR2 from the germline V gene are SGHVS and FQNEAQ. The CDR3 nucleotides are TGTGCCAGCAGCTTAGAGTTGGGACAGGGCTACGAGCAGTACTTC. Its protein is CASSLELGQGYEQYF.

This clonotype was detected ten times or more. The J gene is TRBJ2-2, the V gene TRBV12-3 or TRBV12-4; maybe TRBD2 (5 bases). CDR3 length: 14 amino acids. The V and J ends lost 1 base and 6 bases respectively, with 9 bases between them. In DNA, the CDR3 is TGTGCCAGCAGTTTAGGGGAGAATCCCGGGGAGCTGTTTTTT. Protein: CASSLGENPGELFF.